The rows below give T cell receptor beta chains drawn from one sample of a study of T cells expressing NK-cell markers. No DNA is given; TCRdb re-called the 5' RACE reads and lists each CDR3 protein once. The repertoire table contains approximately 420,000 distinct CDR3 sequences. The sequencing input was blood T cells: a sorted CD56 or NKG2C T cell subset, CD4+ or CD8+ T cells, or bulk PBMC T cells (not recorded which). The receptors come from a woman in her 50s in good health. Both conserved end residues are part of each CDR3.

V gene: TRBV12-3/TRBV12-4; J gene: TRBJ2-3; CDR3 protein: CASSHIVNTQYF
V gene: TRBV5-6; J gene: TRBJ2-7; CDR3 protein: CASSFAGRNEQYF
V gene: TRBV20-1; J gene: TRBJ2-7; CDR3 protein: CSARALTSGKGEQYF
V gene: TRBV12-3/TRBV12-4; J gene: TRBJ2-2; CDR3 protein: CASSLRGSGRATGELFF
V gene: TRBV18; J gene: TRBJ2-6; CDR3 protein: CASSPGPPSGANVLTF
V gene: TRBV12-3/TRBV12-4; J gene: TRBJ2-7; CDR3 protein: CASKKGISYEQYF
V gene: TRBV14; J gene: TRBJ2-5; CDR3 protein: CASSQASGVETQYF
V gene: TRBV3-1; J gene: TRBJ2-5; CDR3 protein: CASSYTGIETQYF
V gene: TRBV3-1; J gene: TRBJ1-2; CDR3 protein: CASSLSRVEYGYTF
V gene: TRBV5-1; J gene: TRBJ1-2; CDR3 protein: CASSWTDNYGYTF
V gene: TRBV18; J gene: TRBJ2-7; CDR3 protein: CASSPETYYEQYF
V gene: TRBV5-5; J gene: TRBJ1-5; CDR3 protein: CASSSSGPLRNQPQHF
V gene: TRBV29-1; J gene: TRBJ2-2; CDR3 protein: CSADAGGQVGELFF
V gene: TRBV2; J gene: TRBJ1-1; CDR3 protein: CASSEGGLLTEAFF
V gene: TRBV5-1; J gene: TRBJ2-3; CDR3 protein: CASSFIAGAFTDTQYF
V gene: TRBV2; J gene: TRBJ2-7; CDR3 protein: CASRAAPSTYEQYF
V gene: TRBV29-1; J gene: TRBJ2-5; CDR3 protein: CSATPGGMETQYF
V gene: TRBV29-1; J gene: TRBJ2-5; CDR3 protein: CSVERRGRRETQYF
V gene: TRBV5-1; J gene: TRBJ2-1; CDR3 protein: CASSLASGYNEQFF
V gene: TRBV19; J gene: TRBJ2-1; CDR3 protein: CASSIMGGEQFF
V gene: TRBV5-1; J gene: TRBJ2-7; CDR3 protein: CASSPRTASSYEQYF
V gene: TRBV6-2/TRBV6-3; J gene: TRBJ2-1; CDR3 protein: CASSYRLAVDNEQFF
V gene: TRBV5-5; J gene: TRBJ2-4; CDR3 protein: CASSRTSGSTLAKNIQYF
V gene: TRBV5-1; J gene: TRBJ2-1; CDR3 protein: CASSLGTGESSYNEQFF
V gene: TRBV5-1; J gene: TRBJ2-1; CDR3 protein: CASSLRGPAGGTLYNEQFF
V gene: TRBV12-3/TRBV12-4; J gene: TRBJ1-1; CDR3 protein: CASSRRQGGGTEAFF
V gene: TRBV7-9; J gene: TRBJ1-1; CDR3 protein: CASGPRGGRNTEAFF
V gene: TRBV28; J gene: TRBJ2-7; CDR3 protein: CASSSSLAGRYEQYF
V gene: TRBV12-3/TRBV12-4; J gene: TRBJ1-1; CDR3 protein: CASSLGGLAFF
V gene: TRBV20-1; J gene: TRBJ2-5; CDR3 protein: CSVEGEGVPQYF
V gene: TRBV12-3/TRBV12-4; J gene: TRBJ2-1; CDR3 protein: CASSFAGGSSGEQFF
V gene: TRBV6-5; J gene: TRBJ2-2; CDR3 protein: CASSYSRTSGRASGELFF
V gene: TRBV12-3/TRBV12-4; J gene: TRBJ2-3; CDR3 protein: CASSSPTAITDTQYF
V gene: TRBV5-6; J gene: TRBJ2-3; CDR3 protein: CASSRIRGAKGTDTQYF
V gene: TRBV12-3/TRBV12-4; J gene: TRBJ1-4; CDR3 protein: CASSPGTGLGKLFF
V gene: TRBV27; J gene: TRBJ1-2; CDR3 protein: CASSPHRGPLSNYGYTF
V gene: TRBV5-1; J gene: TRBJ2-1; CDR3 protein: CASSLLESEEQFF
V gene: TRBV4-1; J gene: TRBJ1-2; CDR3 protein: CASSPETGYDYGYTF
V gene: TRBV6-5; J gene: TRBJ1-3; CDR3 protein: CASIGAGNTIYF
V gene: TRBV9; J gene: TRBJ2-4; CDR3 protein: CASSEGGLAKNIQYF
V gene: TRBV29-1; J gene: TRBJ1-1; CDR3 protein: CSARAGYTEAFF
V gene: TRBV7-2; J gene: TRBJ1-3; CDR3 protein: CASSLASGGLNTIYF
V gene: TRBV5-4; J gene: TRBJ2-2; CDR3 protein: CASSLGPTLAGELFF
V gene: TRBV3-1; J gene: TRBJ2-1; CDR3 protein: CASSTGTGFFSEQFF
V gene: TRBV12-3/TRBV12-4; J gene: TRBJ2-3; CDR3 protein: CASSSGTSTDTQYF
V gene: TRBV5-1; J gene: TRBJ2-1; CDR3 protein: CASSYGTGGGSGNYNEQFF
V gene: TRBV5-5; J gene: TRBJ2-2; CDR3 protein: CASSVPGLALTGELFF
V gene: TRBV15; J gene: TRBJ2-4; CDR3 protein: CATSPRGSRNIQYF
V gene: TRBV9; J gene: TRBJ2-1; CDR3 protein: CASSGLAGKQNNEQFF
V gene: TRBV29-1; J gene: TRBJ2-1; CDR3 protein: CSVQAGDTKSPFF